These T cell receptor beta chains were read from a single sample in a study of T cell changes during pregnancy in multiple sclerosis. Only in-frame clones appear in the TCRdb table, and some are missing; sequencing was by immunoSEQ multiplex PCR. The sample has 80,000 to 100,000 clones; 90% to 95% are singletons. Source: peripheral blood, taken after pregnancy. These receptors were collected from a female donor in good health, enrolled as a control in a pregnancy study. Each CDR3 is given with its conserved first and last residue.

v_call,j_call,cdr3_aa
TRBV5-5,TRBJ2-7,CASSLQGSHEQYF
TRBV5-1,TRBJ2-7,CASSLTLNEQYF
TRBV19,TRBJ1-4,CASTTGHSVNEKLFF
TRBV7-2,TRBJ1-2,CASSALQGRLRGYTF
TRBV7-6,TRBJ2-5,CASSRDLQETQYF
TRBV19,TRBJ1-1,CASSVDRGRNEAFF
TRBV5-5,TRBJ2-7,CASSKGQGVYEQYF
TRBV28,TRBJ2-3,CASRASTDTQYF
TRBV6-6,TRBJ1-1,CASRNQGGTEAFF
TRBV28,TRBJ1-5,CASSFSRYSNQPQHF
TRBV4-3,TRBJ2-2,CASAVQGATTGELFF
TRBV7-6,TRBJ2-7,CASSLGESYEQYF
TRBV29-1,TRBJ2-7,CSVEARTGSRYEQYF
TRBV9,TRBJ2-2,CASSVGQEDAGELFF
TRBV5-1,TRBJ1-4,CASSLRGGQGEKLFF
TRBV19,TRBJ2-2,CASKESDRGRANGELFF
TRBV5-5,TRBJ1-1,CASSSQGTEAFF
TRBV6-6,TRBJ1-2,CASRMTGPVYGYTF
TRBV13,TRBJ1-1,CASSLLMAEAFF
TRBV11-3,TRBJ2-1,CASSLTSGGSNEQFF
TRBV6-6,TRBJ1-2,CASSYDSLAVIDTF
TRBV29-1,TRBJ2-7,CSVDGAGANEQYF
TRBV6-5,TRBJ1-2,CASSKQGVSGYTF
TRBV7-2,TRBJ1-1,CASSLVRVTGGFEAFF
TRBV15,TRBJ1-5,CATSRDRGRGSGQPQHF
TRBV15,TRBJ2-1,CATSGGAYNEQFF
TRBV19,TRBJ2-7,CASSDDGQDPYEQYF
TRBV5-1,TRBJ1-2,CASSLEEAFDYGYTF
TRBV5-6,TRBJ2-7,CASSPGGSGTGEQYF
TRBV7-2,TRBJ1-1,CASSLAIPGQGTEAFF
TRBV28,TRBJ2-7,CASSPSDRVSYEQYF
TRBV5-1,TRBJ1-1,CASSTARQGNTEAFF
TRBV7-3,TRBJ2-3,CASSPRTGITDTQYF
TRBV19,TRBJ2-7,CASSIDHSPREGQYF
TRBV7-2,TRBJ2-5,CASSTRGGAQETQYF